A selection of T cell receptor beta chains follows, all from one sample in a study of cytomegalovirus exposure and HLA in healthy donors. Assay used: immunoSEQ multiplex PCR; TCRdb lists only in-frame clones, some missing. The sample contains over 80,000 clones, roughly 85% of which appear only once. Material for sequencing was PBMCs. Receptor source: a man in his late teens or twenties in good health and CMV-seropositive. Each CDR3 is given with its conserved first and last residue.

v_gene,len,CDR3aa
TRBV28,14,CASSLTGKSHGYTF
TRBV19,16,CASSLTGASGANVLTF
TRBV5-1,14,CASQATVSYNEQFF
TRBV7-3,15,CASSLKTGQRYEQYF
TRBV30,13,CAWTLQGVEKLFF
TRBV2,18,CASSEDPLVSVAGEKLFF
TRBV28,14,CASSQTGINYGYTF
TRBV5-5,15,CASSRTSGTTYEQYF
TRBV15,17,CATSRDHVGLAAYEQYF
TRBV7-2,14,CASSQRGGQETQYF
TRBV6-1,11,CASPSLASAFF
TRBV5-5,16,CASSLFGQETSYEQYF
TRBV7-9,16,CASSPSGTGGSYEQYF
TRBV13,15,CASSQGHRNFYGYTF
TRBV2,16,CASSGPMEGWEPQQYF
TRBV2,14,CASSSDSFNQPQHF
TRBV5-1,14,CASSSATGDYGYTF
TRBV9,13,CASSVGQNYGYTF
TRBV25-1,15,CASSVGDIRGETQYF
TRBV18,12,CASSPGGSSQHF
TRBV2,12,CASSDVLPQATF
TRBV5-1,14,CASSSLDYYNEQFF
TRBV11-3,15,CASSLGQGMAYEQYF
TRBV28,14,CASLDRGITGELFF
TRBV28,14,CASSTGQRGNTIYF
TRBV5-1,13,CASSRGFGDTIYF
TRBV5-4,14,CASSLASQQETQYF
TRBV6-1,14,CASSFSSGTDTQYF
TRBV9,16,CASSVESGDSADTQYF
TRBV27,13,CASSLGQGYGYTF
TRBV5-1,15,CASSFTSGYTDTQYF
TRBV5-1,15,CASSLETSGRGRQYF
TRBV19,15,CASSIVGSGSGELFF
TRBV7-9,15,CASRSTGGADTEAFF
TRBV4-1,14,CASSLQGGNTEAFF
TRBV19,17,CASSTETREQGNTEAFF
TRBV11-1,15,CASSLEAPGLDSQYF
TRBV28,13,CATRWGGGYGYTF
TRBV30,14,CAWTRGHIKETQYF
TRBV5-4,14,CASSPGTNAYEQYF
TRBV18,13,CASSPAGQETQYF
TRBV18,15,CASSPPTGSPGELFF
TRBV7-9,15,CASRETGQGNYGYTF
TRBV4-2,16,CASSQEPLARTDTQYF
TRBV10-2,13,CASGRDIQETQYF
TRBV6-1,17,CASSEALGAGWADTQYF
TRBV6-5,15,CASSSQGQSGNTIYF
TRBV2,13,CASSEAHNQPQHF
TRBV19,15,CASSESRGLSYEQYF
TRBV6-1,15,CASSAGQAINYGYTF
TRBV15,15,CATSSGRTGLEGYTF
TRBV29-1,15,CSVESVRGPNTEAFF
TRBV7-2,16,CASSLAPGRAQYGYTF
TRBV15,16,CATSGFGTSVQETQYF
TRBV7-9,14,CASSPRAGSYEQYF